The subject of this entry is one TCR beta chain. This clonotype has a count of ten or more. No cognate antigen has been identified for it. Base quality data are lacking; no much larger clone is found one base away. This sample stems from a study of post-analysis software for immune sequencing data (dated by TCRdb to the mid-2010s). In terms of the full investigation: Recorded disease courses included relapsing-remitting, secondary progressive and progressive-relapsing multiple sclerosis, with some patients lacking subtype annotation. A subset of samples was prepared in parallel using single-end sample barcoding, then pooled and co-amplified after Illumina adapter ligation. The patient repertoires were set against eleven to twelve previously published healthy control repertoires from donors whose ages ranged from about 6 to 25 years.

Broad study findings and their caveats: When samples were clustered directly using the F measure, samples prepared in the same batch co-clustered strongly, which prompted a batch-effect correction. Compared with controls, multiple sclerosis patients had significantly lower normalized Chao1 diversity, a finding suggesting substantial peripheral T-cell clonal expansion. The control group was slightly older than the multiple sclerosis patient group. Roughly 5 TRBV segments, including TRBV5-6, TRBV5-1 and TRBV20-1, were significantly more frequent in patients than controls.

TCR beta repertoires were profiled from peripheral blood of 13 young patients with multiple sclerosis to demonstrate the VDJtools post-analysis software. The patients with multiple sclerosis were children and adolescents between roughly 6 and 15 years of age. The library came from PCR. Sequencer: Illumina HiSeq 2500. Unique molecular identifiers were incorporated into TCR beta cDNA libraries to reduce PCR and sequencing biases. Some 500,000 cDNA molecules were obtained for every 1 to 10 million input T cells, so each molecule roughly corresponded to one T cell. The same protocol used for the earlier healthy control dataset was applied to prepare and sequence the patient libraries. Within a given batch, samples were prepared together, multiplexed and sequenced on the same HiSeq lane. The study's own analysis went as follows. Raw barcoded reads were processed with MIGEC, and single-read molecular identifier groups were discarded before consensus assembly and CDR3 extraction. VDJtools was used for post-analysis of the clonotype tables, with diversity normalized by down-sampling every dataset to the smallest sample size. In repertoire overlap clustering, CDR3 amino acid sequences, but not nucleotide sequences, were matched to correct batch-related cross-sample contamination. TCRdb itself trimmed the public reads at Q25 with fastp, ran MiXCR and retained productive beta chains. Each CDR3 protein gets just one entry, which takes the most common genes and DNA from the rows behind it. The V and J calls come from TCRdb's annotation, not from the publication. Present in this sample are approximately 250,000 distinct CDR3 sequences, 36% of which were seen just once. The ten largest clones take up more than 4% of the sample.

At the junction V is shortened by 5 bases and J by 8 bases, with 22 bases in between. Spanning cysteine to phenylalanine, the CDR3 consists of 17 amino acids. Only the CDR3 DNA stays, 51 bases, in frame from base 1. CDR1 SGHTA and CDR2 FQGNSA are derived from the germline V gene. Source material: blood. This clonotype was sampled from a girl aged 5 to 17 with multiple sclerosis. The chain was built from TRBV7-2 and TRBJ1-6, with the D gene too uncertain to name. The sequenced DNA is TGTGCCAGCAGCGCGGGTCCACGTGAGGCACCACATTCACCCCTCCACTTT. It translates as CASSAGPREAPHSPLHF.